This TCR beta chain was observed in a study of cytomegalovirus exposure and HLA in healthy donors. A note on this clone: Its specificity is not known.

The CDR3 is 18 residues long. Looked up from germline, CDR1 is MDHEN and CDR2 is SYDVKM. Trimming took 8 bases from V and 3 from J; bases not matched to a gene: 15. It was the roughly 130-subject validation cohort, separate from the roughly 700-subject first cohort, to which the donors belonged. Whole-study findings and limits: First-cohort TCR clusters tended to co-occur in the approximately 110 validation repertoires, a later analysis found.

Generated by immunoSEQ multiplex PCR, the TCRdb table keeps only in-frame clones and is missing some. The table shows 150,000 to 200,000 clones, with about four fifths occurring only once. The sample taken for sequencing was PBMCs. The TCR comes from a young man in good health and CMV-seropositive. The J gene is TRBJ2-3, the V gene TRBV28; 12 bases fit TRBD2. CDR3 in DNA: TGTGCCAGCTTGGGCACAGCGGTCGGGACTAGCGGGACAGATACGCAGTATTTT. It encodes CASLGTAVGTSGTDTQYF.